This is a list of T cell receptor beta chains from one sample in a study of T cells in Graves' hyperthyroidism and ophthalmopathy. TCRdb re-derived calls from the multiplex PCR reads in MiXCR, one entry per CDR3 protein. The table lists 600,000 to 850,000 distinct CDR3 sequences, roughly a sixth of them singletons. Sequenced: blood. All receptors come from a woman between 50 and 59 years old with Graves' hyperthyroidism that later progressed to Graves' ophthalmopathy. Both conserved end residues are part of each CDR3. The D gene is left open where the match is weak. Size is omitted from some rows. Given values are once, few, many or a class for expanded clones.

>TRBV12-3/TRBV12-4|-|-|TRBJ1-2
CASSLGGGNGYTF
TGTGCCAGCAGTTTGGGGGGGGGAAATGGCTACACCTTC
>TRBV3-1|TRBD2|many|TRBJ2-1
CASSHTVAGGQNEQFF
TGTGCCAGCAGCCATACGGTAGCGGGGGGGCAAAATGAGCAGTTCTTC
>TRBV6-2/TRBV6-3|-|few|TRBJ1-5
CASSLSQSSNQPQHF
TGTGCCAGCAGTCTCTCACAGAGTAGCAATCAGCCCCAGCATTTT
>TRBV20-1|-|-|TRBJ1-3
CSAPDTTGNTIYF
TGCAGTGCTCCCGACACGACTGGAAACACCATATATTTT
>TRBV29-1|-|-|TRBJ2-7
CSVEEIQGHEQYF
TGCAGCGTTGAAGAGATACAGGGCCACGAGCAGTACTTC
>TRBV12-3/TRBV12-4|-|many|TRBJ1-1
CASSVQYSFEAFF
TGTGCCAGCAGTGTACAGTATAGCTTCGAAGCTTTCTTT
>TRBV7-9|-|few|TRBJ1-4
CASSSDQKVNEKLFF
TGTGCCAGCAGCTCGGATCAAAAGGTTAATGAAAAACTGTTTTTT
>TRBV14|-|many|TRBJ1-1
CASSQPREGAFF
TGTGCCAGCAGCCAACCGAGGGAGGGAGCTTTCTTT
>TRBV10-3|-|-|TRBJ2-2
CAISVSQNTGELFF
TGTGCCATCAGTGTCTCACAGAACACCGGGGAGCTGTTTTTT
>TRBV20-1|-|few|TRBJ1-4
CSASTPEGTNEKLFF
TGCAGTGCTAGCACCCCGGAGGGGACTAATGAAAAACTGTTTTTT
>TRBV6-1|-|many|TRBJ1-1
CASRKGGTEAFF
TGTGCCAGCAGAAAAGGAGGCACTGAAGCTTTCTTT
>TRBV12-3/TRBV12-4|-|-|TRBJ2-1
CASSQPPDNEQFF
TGTGCCAGCAGTCAACCTCCTGACAATGAGCAGTTCTTC
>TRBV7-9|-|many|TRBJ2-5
CASSPGGYQETQYF
TGTGCCAGCAGCCCGGGTGGGTACCAAGAGACCCAGTACTTC
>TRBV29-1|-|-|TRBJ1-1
CSVEVDNEAFF
TGCAGCGTTGAAGTGGACAATGAAGCTTTCTTT
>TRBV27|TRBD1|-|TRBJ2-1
CASSPGQGVRQFF
TGTGCCAGCAGTCCGGGACAGGGTGTAAGGCAGTTCTTC
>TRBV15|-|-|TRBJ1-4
CATSRPLRGVVNEKLFF
TGTGCCACCAGCAGACCCCTTCGCGGGGTCGTTAATGAAAAACTGTTTTTT
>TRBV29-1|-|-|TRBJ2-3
CSAISSGPLTDTQYF
TGCAGCGCCATAAGTTCTGGGCCCCTCACAGATACGCAGTATTTT
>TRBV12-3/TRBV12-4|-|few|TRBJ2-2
CASRREGTGELFF
TGTGCCAGCAGGCGTGAGGGGACCGGGGAGCTGTTTTTT
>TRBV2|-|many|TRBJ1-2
CASSFRSNYGYTF
TGTGCCAGCAGTTTCAGATCTAACTATGGCTACACCTTC
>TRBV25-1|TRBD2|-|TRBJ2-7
CASSGWGEGYSYEQYF
TGTGCCAGCAGTGGCTGGGGGGAGGGCTACTCCTACGAGCAGTACTTC
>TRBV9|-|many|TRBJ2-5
CASSVGGTDQETQYF
TGTGCCAGCAGCGTAGGAGGAACAGATCAAGAGACCCAGTACTTC
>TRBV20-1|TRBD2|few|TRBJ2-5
CSANMVSGGAQETQYF
TGCAGTGCTAATATGGTTAGCGGGGGGGCCCAAGAGACCCAGTACTTC
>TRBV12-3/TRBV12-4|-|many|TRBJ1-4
CASSPLSSSDEKLFF
TGTGCCAGCAGTCCGCTAAGCAGTTCGGATGAAAAACTGTTTTTT
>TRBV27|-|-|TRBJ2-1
CASSSSLLVYEQFF
TGTGCCAGCAGTTCCTCCCTACTAGTTTATGAGCAGTTCTTC
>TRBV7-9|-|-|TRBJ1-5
CASNTGGINQPQHF
TGTGCCAGCAATACGGGGGGGATCAATCAGCCCCAGCATTTT
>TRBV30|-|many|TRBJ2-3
CAWRGVERNTQYF
TGTGCCTGGAGAGGGGTGGAAAGGAATACGCAGTATTTT
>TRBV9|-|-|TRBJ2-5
CASSGLRQAPQETQYF
TGTGCCAGCAGCGGCTTACGACAGGCACCTCAAGAGACCCAGTACTTC
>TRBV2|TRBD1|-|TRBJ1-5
CASNWDRVRYSNQPQHF
TGTGCCAGCAACTGGGACAGGGTGAGATATAGCAATCAGCCCCAGCATTTT
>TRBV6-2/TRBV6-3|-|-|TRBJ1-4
CASSSRSPLGGEKLFF
TGTGCCAGCAGTTCCAGGAGTCCCTTGGGGGGTGAAAAACTGTTTTTT
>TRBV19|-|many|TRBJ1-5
CASRQGNQPQHF
TGTGCCAGCAGGCAGGGCAATCAGCCCCAGCATTTT
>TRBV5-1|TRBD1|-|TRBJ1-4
CASRGQDRDEKLFF
TGCGCCAGCAGGGGACAGGATCGAGATGAAAAACTGTTTTTT
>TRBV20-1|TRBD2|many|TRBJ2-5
CSARDPLAGGSETQYF
TGCAGTGCTAGAGATCCCCTAGCGGGGGGTTCAGAGACCCAGTACTTC
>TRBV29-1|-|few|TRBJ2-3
CSVQGSSTDTQYF
TGCAGCGTTCAAGGTTCTAGCACAGATACGCAGTATTTT
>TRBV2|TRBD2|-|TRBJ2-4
CASSEGRGLAGGTTKNIQYF
TGTGCCAGCAGTGAGGGTAGGGGACTAGCGGGGGGTACGACCAAAAACATTCAGTACTTC
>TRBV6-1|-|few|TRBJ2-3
CASSDRLSSTDTQYF
TGTGCCAGCAGTGATAGACTATCTAGCACAGATACGCAGTATTTT
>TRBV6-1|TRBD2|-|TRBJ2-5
CASSLTSGGSQETQYF
TGTGCCAGCAGCCTCACTAGCGGGGGGAGCCAAGAGACCCAGTACTTC
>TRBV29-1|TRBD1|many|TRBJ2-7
CSVDSGTGNSYEQYF
TGCAGCGTTGACTCCGGGACAGGGAACTCCTACGAGCAGTACTTC
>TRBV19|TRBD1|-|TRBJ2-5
CASSTRQGLETQYF
TGTGCCAGTAGTACCCGACAGGGCTTGGAGACCCAGTACTTC
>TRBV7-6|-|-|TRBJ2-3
CASRDKNTDTQYF
TGTGCCAGCAGGGACAAGAACACAGATACGCAGTATTTT
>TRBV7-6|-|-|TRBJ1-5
CASSLAQSNQPQHF
TGTGCCAGCAGCTTAGCGCAGAGCAATCAGCCCCAGCATTTT